The 21 T cell receptor beta chains below come from one sample, sequenced in a study of PD-1 blockade in classical Hodgkin lymphoma. TCRdb keeps only in-frame clones here, not all; method: immunoSEQ multiplex PCR. The sample carries tens of thousands of clones, around 80% recorded once. The patients all showed relapse after autologous stem cell transplantation, while their brentuximab vedotin exposure varied. The sample in question was peripheral blood mononuclear cells (PBMCs), obtained before the second cycle of nivolumab. Receptors originate from a human donor with classical Hodgkin lymphoma.

The chain couples TRBV27 to TRBJ2-3; D gene ambiguous. The CDR3 runs to 13 residues. Germline lookup yields CDR1 MNHEY and CDR2 SMNVEV (reference sequence). Trimming left V 3 bases short and J 6 bases short, with 10 bases between. CDR3 protein: CASSFIPGDTQYF. DNA of the CDR3: TGTGCCAGCAGTTTCATACCTGGGGATACGCAGTATTTT.

This chain uses TRBV18 with TRBJ2-7, with a possible D match to TRBD1 (5 bases). Trimming took off 6 bases at V and 5 bases at J, with 14 bases between the two ends. The CDR3 runs to 13 residues. The germline V gene encodes CDR1 KGHSH and CDR2 LQKENI. The CDR3 nucleotides are TGTGCCAGCTCGATTCTCAGGGAACACGAGCAGTACTTC. Translating it yields CASSILREHEQYF.

The V gene is TRBV6-5, the J gene TRBJ1-1; D perhaps matches TRBD1 (5 bases). V was clipped by 2 bases and J by 0 bases, with 7 bases between them. Germline CDR1 reads MNHEY; CDR2 reads SVGAGI. CDR3 length: 14 amino acids. The CDR3 DNA reads as TGTGCCAGCAGTTACAAGGGGATGAACACTGAAGCTTTCTTT. Its protein is CASSYKGMNTEAFF.

The genes are TRBV6-5 and TRBJ2-3; TRBD1 aligns across 7 bases. The CDR3 extends over 14 amino acids. Germline CDR1 is MNHEY and CDR2 is SVGAGI. V lost 4 bases to trimming and J lost 3 bases; unmatched junction nucleotides: 4. CDR3 coding DNA: TGTGCCAGCAGTTTTCCAGGGGGAACAGATACGCAGTATTTT. Its protein product is CASSFPGGTDTQYF.

V gene TRBV18 combines with J gene TRBJ1-2; 9 nucleotides match TRBD1. Germline lookup yields CDR1 KGHSH and CDR2 LQKENI. V was clipped by 6 bases and J by 5 bases; unmatched bases: 4. The CDR3 runs to 13 residues. The CDR3 DNA follows: TGTGCCAGCTCCCTGGGACAGGGTTATGGCTACACCTTC. Translating gives CASSLGQGYGYTF.

The chain joins TRBV2 to TRBJ1-4; no clear D. Trimming removed 5 bases from V and 8 bases from J, with 15 bases in between. The germline V gene has CDR1 SNHLY and CDR2 FYNNEI. CDR3 size: 14 residues. This chain's CDR3 is CASSPLADPEKLFF. The CDR3 DNA reads as TGTGCCAGCAGTCCTCTGGCCGATCCCGAAAAACTGTTTTTT.

The chain combines TRBV19 with TRBJ2-3; 14 nucleotides align to TRBD2. Germline V gives CDR1 LNHDA, CDR2 SQIVND (reference sequence). The CDR3 contains 16 residues. V was clipped by 6 bases and J by 10 bases; unmatched bases: 12. In DNA, the CDR3 is TGTGCCAGTAGGCAGAGAGGGACTAGCGGGAGTAGCTCGCAGTATTTT. It encodes CASRQRGTSGSSSQYF.

The chain links TRBV28 to TRBJ2-5; D is perhaps TRBD2 (6 bases). V was shortened by 6 bases and J by 4 bases, with 15 bases between the two germline ends. Germline V lookup: CDR1 MDHEN, CDR2 SYDVKM. This CDR3 contains 14 residues. CDR3 amino acids: CASSTGGVIETQYF. The CDR3 nucleotides are TGTGCCAGCAGCACCGGCGGGGTAATAGAGACCCAGTACTTC.

This clone was counted a few times. V usage is TRBV30 and J usage is TRBJ2-7; 7 bases match TRBD2. The V gene end was trimmed by 3 bases and the J gene end by 2 bases; junction bases not matched to a gene: 13. CDR3 length equals 16 residues. Germline-derived CDR1 and CDR2 are GTSNPN and SVGIG (reference sequence). DNA for the CDR3: TGTGCCTGGAGGGCGGGGGATTATAGCAGGACCTACGAGCAGTACTTC. Its protein product is CAWRAGDYSRTYEQYF. The full variable domain, with the rest looked up from reference TRBV30 and TRBJ2-7, is SQTIHQWPATLVQPVGSPLSLECTVEGTSNPNLYWYRQAAGRGLQLLFYSVGIGQISSEVPQNLSASRPQDRQFILSSKKLLLSDSGFYLCAWRAGDYSRTYEQYFGPGTRLTVT.

The genes are TRBV6-1 and TRBJ2-3; D remains ambiguous. The CDR3 is 13 amino acids. From germline, CDR1 is MNHNS and CDR2 SASEGT. The V and J ends lost 8 bases and 5 bases respectively, with 14 bases between them. The CDR3 DNA reads TGTGCCAGCTCCATTAGCTGGGGAGATACGCAGTATTTT. Protein: CASSISWGDTQYF.

The chain has TRBV6-1 and TRBJ2-1; 13 bases are shared with TRBD2. After removal of 4 bases from V and 4 bases from J, the junction contained 4 bases not matched to a gene. In germline, CDR1 is MNHNS, CDR2 SASEGT. The CDR3 loop spans 16 amino acids. The CDR3 nucleotides are TGTGCCAGCAGTGGCCAACTAGCGGGAGGGTACAATGAGCAGTTCTTC. Amino acids: CASSGQLAGGYNEQFF.

The chain joins TRBV19 to TRBJ2-3; D uncertain. The CDR3 length is 15 residues. V was shortened by 5 bases and J by 3 bases, with 15 bases between the two germline ends. Germline-derived CDR1 and CDR2 are LNHDA and SQIVND (reference sequence). For the CDR3, the DNA is TGTGCCAGTAGTGCTCCCCCCGGTGGGACAGATACGCAGTATTTT. Its translation is CASSAPPGGTDTQYF.

The chain couples TRBV6-1 to TRBJ1-2; 10 positions match TRBD1. The CDR3 covers 13 residues. Germline assignment: CDR1 MNHNS and CDR2 SASEGT. Trimming cost V 6 bases and J 9 bases; bases outside gene matches: 7. CDR3 protein: CASRAGTGARYTF. The CDR3 DNA is TGTGCCAGCAGGGCCGGGACAGGGGCTCGCTACACCTTC.

V gene TRBV27 combines with J gene TRBJ1-5; the D is unclear. There are 12 residues in the CDR3. Trimming took 8 bases from V and 4 from J, leaving 9 bases between them. Germline V gene sequence: CDR1 MNHEY, CDR2 SMNVEV (reference sequence). Here the CDR3 reads CASGPRNQPQHF. As DNA, the CDR3 is TGTGCCAGCGGGCCGCGAAATCAGCCCCAGCATTTT.

As to this clone: The sample carries other DNA sequences with the same CDR3. V is TRBV19 and J is TRBJ2-3; D is unclear. CDR3 length: 12 residues. CDR1 is LNHDA, CDR2 SQIVND, per germline (reference sequence). With 1 base removed from V and 5 bases from J, the gap between germline ends came to 4 bases. CDR3 in DNA: TGTGCCAGTAGTATAGGCAGAGATACGCAGTATTTT. Protein sequence: CASSIGRDTQYF.

This clone was observed a single time. The chain links TRBV11-2 to TRBJ1-4; no clear D. This CDR3 spans 15 amino acids. In germline, CDR1 is SGHAT, CDR2 FQNNGV. Trimming removed 3 bases at V and 3 bases at J, with 11 bases between. CDR3 in amino acids: CASSFSTASNEKLFF. The CDR3 bases are TGTGCCAGCAGCTTTAGCACGGCTTCTAATGAAAAACTGTTTTTT.

Here the CDR3 DNA reads TGTGCCAGCAGCTTAGGGACCCGCGGGGCCCTCTCTGGAAACACCATATATTTT. Translated, it gives CASSLGTRGALSGNTIYF. This sequence joins TRBV7-9 and TRBJ1-3; a possible D gene is TRBD1 (5 bases). Trimming stripped 1 base from V and 0 bases from J, with 16 bases between. Germline assignment: CDR1 SEHNR and CDR2 FQNEAQ (reference sequence). This CDR3 has 18 residues.

The chain carries TRBV9 and TRBJ2-5; TRBD2 agrees at 15 bases. The length of the CDR3 is 17 residues. Germline V gives CDR1 SGDLS, CDR2 YYNGEE. V trimming: 0 bases; J trimming: 5 bases; junction bases outside the gene matches: 5. The CDR3 spells CASSVAGLAGGLETQYF. DNA of the CDR3: TGTGCCAGCAGCGTAGCGGGACTAGCGGGGGGACTTGAGACCCAGTACTTC.

Regarding this clone: This sample includes further DNA sequences coding for the same CDR3. The genes are TRBV4-2 and TRBJ2-3; D is perhaps TRBD1 (5 bases). Trimming removed 0 bases from V and 2 bases from J, with 15 bases in between. CDR1 and CDR2 from the germline V gene are LGHNA and YNFKEQ. This CDR3 has 17 residues. The CDR3 nucleotides are TGTGCCAGCAGCCAAGATCAGATCAGGGCGTACACAGATACGCAGTATTTT. Translation gives CASSQDQIRAYTDTQYF.

The rearrangement joins TRBV19 to TRBJ1-1; 10 nucleotides match TRBD1. From germline, CDR1 is LNHDA and CDR2 SQIVND (reference sequence). The CDR3 sequence is 15 residues long. Trimming removed 5 bases from V and 11 bases from J; junction bases left unmatched: 14. The CDR3 bases are TGTGCCAGTAGTTCCACCCCGACCGGGACAGGGGTCGCTTTCTTT. Encoded protein: CASSSTPTGTGVAFF. Full variable domain (outside the CDR3, taken from reference TRBV19 and TRBJ1-1): DGGITQSPKYLFRKEGQNVTLSCEQNLNHDAMYWYRQDPGQGLRLIYYSQIVNDFQKGDIAEGYSVSREKKESFPLTVTSAQKNPTAFYLCASSSTPTGTGVAFFGQGTRLTVV.

The chain links TRBV7-9 to TRBJ1-3; D possibly corresponds to TRBD1 (5 bases). The CDR3 consists of 14 residues. Trimming stripped 5 bases from V and 4 bases from J, with 12 bases between. Germline V gene lookup returns CDR1 SEHNR and CDR2 FQNEAQ (reference sequence). The CDR3 sequence is CASSRRGLGNTIYF. DNA of the CDR3: TGTGCCAGCAGCCGAAGGGGACTCGGAAACACCATATATTTT.